The 30 T cell receptor beta chains presented below share a single source sample, sequenced in a study of T cells after yellow fever vaccination. TCRdb reanalysed the 5' RACE reads using MiXCR and keeps one entry per CDR3 protein. Of fewer than 500,000 distinct CDR3 sequences listed, around 20% are singletons. This specimen was PBMCs, taken before the yellow fever booster vaccination. Every receptor here comes from a man younger than 35 who received the YFV17D yellow fever vaccine.

This chain joins TRBV27 and TRBJ2-7; 7 bases agree with TRBD2. The CDR3 is 14 amino acids. J lost 6 bases, V lost 7 bases, and 12 bases had no gene match. Germline CDR1 and CDR2: MNHEY and SMNVEV (reference sequence). This chain's CDR3 is CASKSGGWGGEQYF. CDR3 DNA: TGTGCCAGCAAGTCCGGGGGGTGGGGAGGCGAGCAGTACTTC.

This clonotype has more than one count but fewer than ten. The chain carries TRBV7-2 and TRBJ2-7, with TRBD1 identical over 9 bases. J was trimmed by 3 bases and V by 1 base; bases with no gene match: 4. The germline CDR1 and CDR2 sequences are SGHTA and FQGNSA. The CDR3 has 15 amino acids. This chain's CDR3 is CASSLGGTGHYEQYF. As DNA, the CDR3 is TGTGCCAGCAGCTTAGGGGGGACAGGGCACTACGAGCAGTACTTC.

Many counts were recorded for this clonotype. The chain carries TRBV20-1 and TRBJ2-2; tentatively, D is TRBD1 (5 bases). The ends were cut back, 3 bases at V and 8 bases at J, with 19 bases in the middle. Germline V lookup: CDR1 DFQATT, CDR2 SNEGSKA (reference sequence). The CDR3 loop spans 15 amino acids. This CDR3 reads CSASFVQGRVGELFF. Here the CDR3 DNA reads TGCAGTGCTAGTTTCGTTCAGGGAAGGGTTGGGGAGCTGTTTTTT.

This clonotype was observed at least ten times. The chain joins TRBV20-1 to TRBJ2-1; D is perhaps TRBD2 (6 bases). Germline assignment: CDR1 DFQATT and CDR2 SNEGSKA (reference sequence). The V gene lost 6 bases and the J gene lost 4 bases, with 13 bases spanning the gap. This CDR3 is 13 amino acids long. The CDR3 sequence: CSAPRDLYNEQFF. The CDR3 DNA is TGCAGTGCCCCCCGGGACTTATACAATGAGCAGTTCTTC.

The chain has TRBV4-2 and TRBJ1-5; D perhaps matches TRBD1 (6 bases). Germline values: CDR1 LGHNA, CDR2 YNFKEQ. The V gene lost 1 base and the J gene lost 6 bases, with 13 bases spanning the gap. This CDR3 comprises 15 residues. CDR3: CASSQGGPAGQPQHF. The CDR3 DNA reads as TGTGCCAGCAGCCAAGGGGGGCCCGCAGGTCAGCCCCAGCATTTT.

The chain carries TRBV4-3 and TRBJ1-2, with unresolved D. Trimming pared 2 bases from V and 5 bases from J, leaving 9 bases between. Germline assignment: CDR1 LGHNA and CDR2 YSLEER. The CDR3 runs to 13 residues. This chain's CDR3 is CASSQFGDYGYTF. The CDR3 DNA follows: TGCGCCAGCAGCCAATTCGGGGATTATGGCTACACCTTC.

This clonotype showed up many times. The V gene is TRBV6-6, the J gene TRBJ2-1; possible D gene TRBD1, 5 bases. Per germline, CDR1 MNHNY and CDR2 SVGAGI (reference sequence). This CDR3 region has 12 residues. V shed 4 bases and J shed 8 bases, with 9 bases lying between them. The chain's CDR3 is CASSFRGDEQFF. In nucleotides, the CDR3 is TGTGCCAGCAGTTTTAGGGGCGATGAGCAGTTCTTC.

The table lists this clonotype with a few counts. The V gene is TRBV5-1, the J gene TRBJ2-2, with a possible D match to TRBD1 (6 bases). The germline gives CDR1 SGHRS, CDR2 YFSETQ. There are 15 residues in the CDR3. V dropped 3 bases and J dropped 3 bases, with 12 bases sitting between them. CDR3 residues: CASSSQGSHTGELFF. In DNA form, the CDR3 reads TGCGCCAGCAGCTCTCAGGGGTCCCACACCGGGGAGCTGTTTTTT. Combining the CDR3 with reference TRBV5-1 and TRBJ2-2 gives the whole variable domain KAGVTQTPRYLIKTRGQQVTLSCSPISGHRSVSWYQQTPGQGLQFLFEYFSETQRNKGNFPGRFSGRQFSNSRSEMNVSTLELGDSALYLCASSSQGSHTGELFFGEGSRLTVL.

The V call is TRBV6-5, the J call TRBJ2-1; 13 nucleotides align to TRBD2. Germline V gene data show CDR1 as MNHEY and CDR2 as SVGAGI. The CDR3 covers 14 residues. Unmatched junction bases numbered 4, after V lost 6 bases and J lost 8 bases. In nucleotides, the CDR3 is TGTGCCAGCAGCAGGACTAGCGGGGGATATGAGCAGTTCTTC. Its translation is CASSRTSGGYEQFF.

The chain combines TRBV7-9 with TRBJ1-6; D might be TRBD1 (6 bases). Trimming took 4 bases from V and 5 from J, leaving 9 bases between them. CDR1 SEHNR and CDR2 FQNEAQ come from the germline V gene (reference sequence). This CDR3 comprises 14 residues. CDR3 in amino acids: CASSSGQNNSPLHF. CDR3 nucleotides: TGTGCCAGCAGCTCCGGACAGAATAATTCACCCCTCCACTTT.

Only a few counts were recorded for this clonotype. The chain joins TRBV5-6 to TRBJ2-3; 8 nucleotides line up with TRBD2. V was pared by 0 bases and J by 2 bases, with 8 bases of the junction left unmatched. The germline V gene has CDR1 SGHDT and CDR2 YYEEEE. This CDR3 is built from 17 residues. The chain's CDR3 is CASSLERAGVNTDTQYF. The CDR3 DNA reads as TGTGCCAGCAGCTTGGAGCGAGCGGGGGTGAACACAGATACGCAGTATTTT.

This clonotype was observed a handful of times. The genes are TRBV27 and TRBJ1-1; D is ambiguous. Trimming removed 5 bases from V and 2 bases from J, with 15 bases in between. Per the germline V gene, CDR1 is MNHEY and CDR2 is SMNVEV (reference sequence). The CDR3 extends over 15 amino acids. DNA of the CDR3: TGTGCCAGCAGTCCCACTTGGGCAGGCAACACTGAAGCTTTCTTT. Encoded protein: CASSPTWAGNTEAFF.

This clonotype was counted a few times. The genes are TRBV11-2 and TRBJ2-7, with D possibly matching TRBD1 (5 bases). V was cut by 3 bases and J by 4 bases, with 19 bases left in between. The CDR3 is 16 amino acids. In germline, CDR1 is SGHAT, CDR2 FQNNGV. Here the CDR3 reads CASSFAWSAGQYEQYF. In DNA form, the CDR3 reads TGTGCCAGCAGCTTTGCTTGGTCGGCAGGGCAATACGAGCAGTACTTC.

The chain links TRBV11-2 to TRBJ2-5, with D possibly being TRBD2 (6 bases). Trimming took off 5 bases at V and 0 bases at J, with 10 bases between the two ends. From germline, CDR1 is SGHAT and CDR2 FQNNGV. The CDR3 covers 14 residues. CDR3 nucleotides: TGTGCCAGCAGCCAACGGGACTACCAAGAGACCCAGTACTTC. It is translated as CASSQRDYQETQYF.

The CDR3 bases are TGTGCCAGCAGTCCTCTATATGGCTACACCTTC. This sequence encodes CASSPLYGYTF. The chain joins TRBV6-2 or TRBV6-3 to TRBJ1-2; no reliable D call. Germline CDR1 and CDR2: MNHEY and SVGEGT. The CDR3 is 11 amino acids. V lost 5 bases, J lost 5 bases, and 6 bases lay in between.

This clonotype was observed a few times. V and J are TRBV5-1 and TRBJ2-1; 9 positions agree with TRBD1. V was pared by 0 bases and J by 2 bases, with 12 bases of the junction left unmatched. The CDR3 runs to 19 residues. In germline, CDR1 is SGHRS, CDR2 YFSETQ. CDR3 bases: TGCGCCAGCAGCTTGGGGATTGTCGAACAGGGGGCCACCTACAATGAGCAGTTCTTC. It translates to CASSLGIVEQGATYNEQFF.

This clonotype was detected only a few times. The J gene is TRBJ2-6, the V gene TRBV3-1; D ambiguous. The CDR3 spans 13 residues. CDR1 LGHDT and CDR2 YNNKEL come from the germline V gene (reference sequence). The germline V and J ends were trimmed by 2 bases and 4 bases, with 3 bases remaining between them. The CDR3 region is CASSQRGANVLTF. The CDR3 DNA reads TGTGCCAGCAGCCAACGGGGGGCCAACGTCCTGACTTTC.

This clonotype was detected a few times. The rearrangement joins TRBV6-2 or TRBV6-3 to TRBJ2-3; 11 bases are shared with TRBD2. V lost 0 bases, J lost 4 bases, and 3 bases stayed unmatched. Germline V gene lookup returns CDR1 MNHEY and CDR2 SVGEGT. This CDR3 contains 16 residues. The CDR3 reads CASSYSTSGVSDTQYF. The CDR3 coding sequence is TGTGCCAGCAGTTACTCGACTAGCGGGGTTTCAGATACGCAGTATTTT.

The table lists this clonotype with a few counts. The chain employs TRBV25-1 and TRBJ2-6; D gene ambiguous. V was cut by 8 bases and J by 2 bases, with 16 bases left in between. The CDR3 is made up of 16 amino acids. Germline CDR1 reads MGHDK; CDR2 reads SYGVNS. The CDR3 bases are TGTGCCAGCGGCCCCCGTCTAACCGCTGGGGCCAACGTCCTGACTTTC. Protein product: CASGPRLTAGANVLTF.

Only a few counts were recorded for this clonotype. The chain combines TRBV20-1 with TRBJ1-1; D unclear. The CDR3 runs to 15 residues. V was clipped by 0 bases and J by 3 bases, with 14 bases between them. Germline V gene sequence: CDR1 DFQATT, CDR2 SNEGSKA (reference sequence). The DNA of the CDR3 is TGCAGTGCTAGAGATCTGAGAGGGCCATACACTGAAGCTTTCTTT. The encoded protein is CSARDLRGPYTEAFF.

This clonotype was detected only a few times. The chain has TRBV7-2 and TRBJ2-7; 9 bases are shared with TRBD1. Germline CDR1 is SGHTA and CDR2 is FQGNSA. Trimming at V came to 6 bases and at J to 3 bases, leaving 3 bases not matched to a gene. There are 13 residues in the CDR3. The CDR3 DNA follows: TGTGCCAGCAGTGACAGGGGGGTCTACGAGCAGTACTTC. It is translated as CASSDRGVYEQYF.

V is TRBV7-2 and J is TRBJ2-1, with TRBD1 matching 11 bases. Germline V gene data show CDR1 as SGHTA and CDR2 as FQGNSA. The CDR3 length is 14 residues. The ends lost 7 bases at V and 7 bases at J; junction bases unmatched: 6. CDR3 in amino acids: CASKGQGALNEQFF. CDR3 bases: TGTGCCAGCAAAGGACAGGGGGCGCTTAATGAGCAGTTCTTC.

This clonotype came up a few times. The rearrangement links TRBV7-9 to TRBJ2-7; D uncertain. The germline CDR1 and CDR2 sequences are SEHNR and FQNEAQ (reference sequence). The CDR3 consists of 15 residues. The germline V and J ends were trimmed by 5 bases and 0 bases, with 14 bases remaining between them. The CDR3 DNA reads TGTGCCAGCAGCCCGGCCGCCAGGAGCTCCTACGAGCAGTACTTC. Translating gives CASSPAARSSYEQYF.

This clonotype came up a few times. This chain connects TRBV7-2 to TRBJ2-2; the match to TRBD1 covers 9 bases. Germline lookup yields CDR1 SGHTA and CDR2 FQGNSA. Trimming at V came to 1 base and at J to 6 bases, leaving 6 bases not matched to a gene. This CDR3 comprises 16 residues. DNA for the CDR3: TGTGCCAGCAGCTTAGGAGGGACAGGGATGTCCGGGGAGCTGTTTTTT. It codes for CASSLGGTGMSGELFF.

The rearrangement joins TRBV24-1 to TRBJ2-1; TRBD2 matches at 9 bases. Germline CDR1 KGHDR, CDR2 SFDVKD. The CDR3 sequence is 13 residues long. Trimming removed 10 bases from V and 4 bases from J; junction bases left unmatched: 4. The CDR3 reads CATRGGDYNEQFF. The DNA for the CDR3 is TGTGCCACACGCGGGGGGGATTACAATGAGCAGTTCTTC.

This clonotype was seen a few times. The chain recombines TRBV4-1 with TRBJ1-1, with D possibly being TRBD1 (6 bases). Germline values: CDR1 MGHRA, CDR2 YSYEKL. This CDR3 has 15 residues. V lost 2 bases and J lost 0, with 10 bases in between. Written as DNA, the CDR3 is TGCGCCAGCAGCCAAAACAGGGACTTGAACACTGAAGCTTTCTTT. Translated, it gives CASSQNRDLNTEAFF.

The CDR3 sequence: CSVERKMNTEAFF. The DNA of the CDR3 is TGCAGCGTTGAGCGAAAAATGAACACTGAAGCTTTCTTT. This chain joins TRBV29-1 and TRBJ1-1, with no clear D. The CDR3 spans 13 residues. The germline V gene has CDR1 SQVTM and CDR2 ANQGSEA. Trimming took 3 bases from V and 0 from J, leaving 8 bases between them.

This clonotype was seen more than once but under ten times. The chain uses TRBV24-1 and TRBJ2-4; no firm D call. Trimming took off 9 bases at V and 6 bases at J, with 20 bases between the two ends. Germline V lookup: CDR1 KGHDR, CDR2 SFDVKD. This CDR3 is built from 15 residues. Here the CDR3 DNA reads TGTGCCACCCAGTCGGACGGTGCGGTGGGAAACATTCAGTACTTC. It yields the protein CATQSDGAVGNIQYF.

V is TRBV7-9 and J is TRBJ1-1; D unresolved. In germline, CDR1 is SEHNR, CDR2 FQNEAQ (reference sequence). Trimming removed 2 bases from V and 6 bases from J, with 4 bases in between. The CDR3 loop spans 11 amino acids. CDR3 DNA: TGTGCCAGCAGCTTACTAGCTGAAGCTTTCTTT. Its protein is CASSLLAEAFF.

The chain uses TRBV7-6 and TRBJ2-2; TRBD2 agrees at 13 bases. The CDR3 contains 17 residues. J gave up 8 bases and V 5 bases, and 11 bases lay outside the gene matches. Looked up from germline, CDR1 is SGHVS and CDR2 is FNYEAQ. For the CDR3, the DNA is TGTGCCAGCAGCCGGAAAATAGGGACTAGCGGGGAAGGGGAGCTGTTTTTT. It yields the protein CASSRKIGTSGEGELFF.